These 22 T cell receptor beta chains originate from one sample sequenced in a study of cytomegalovirus exposure and HLA in healthy donors. The PCR contained 60 Vbeta and 13 Jbeta primers. Data came from immunoSEQ multiplex PCR; TCRdb stores just in-frame clones and leaves some out. The sample lists 75,000 to 90,000 clones, around 78% occurring once. The sample was PBMCs. Receptors originate from a male donor in good health and CMV-seropositive.

In DNA form, the CDR3 reads TGTGCCAGCAGCCCTACAGGGACCTACGAGCAGTACTTC. Its protein product is CASSPTGTYEQYF. The chain combines TRBV7-9 with TRBJ2-5, with D perhaps matching TRBD1 (6 bases). The DNA end is a closer match to TRBJ2-7, so the J assignment may be wrong. The CDR3 has 13 amino acids. Germline lookup yields CDR1 SEHNR and CDR2 FQNEAQ (reference sequence).

The CDR3 here is CASTPNSNEVEQFF. The CDR3 region has the DNA TGTGCCAGCACCCCGAATTCTAATGAGGTTGAGCAGTTCTTC. J is TRBJ2-1 and V is TRBV5-4, with D hard to call. CDR3 length: 14 residues. The V gene lost 6 bases and the J gene lost 9 bases, with 19 bases spanning the gap. CDR1 SGHNT and CDR2 YYREEE come from the germline V gene (reference sequence).

This clone was counted between two and nine times. V is TRBV28 and J is TRBJ2-3, with TRBD2 as a possible D gene (5 bases). Germline V lookup: CDR1 MDHEN, CDR2 SYDVKM. Trimming removed 7 bases at V and 0 bases at J, with 8 bases between. The CDR3 has 13 amino acids. In DNA form, the CDR3 reads TGTGCCAGCACCTCGGGGAGCACAGATACGCAGTATTTT. It translates to CASTSGSTDTQYF.

DNA of the CDR3: TGTGCCAGCAGCGTAGGAGATAAGAGGCCCGGGGAGCTGTTTTTT. This encodes CASSVGDKRPGELFF. The chain joins TRBV9 to TRBJ2-2; D gene ambiguous. Germline values: CDR1 SGDLS, CDR2 YYNGEE. V shed 0 bases and J shed 6 bases, with 12 bases lying between them. The CDR3 consists of 15 residues.

The chain combines TRBV5-4 with TRBJ2-5; D may be TRBD2 (7 bases). This CDR3 contains 16 residues. Trimming stripped 1 base from V and 5 bases from J, with 18 bases between. Germline lookup yields CDR1 SGHNT and CDR2 YYREEE (reference sequence). CDR3 nucleotides: TGTGCCAGCAGCTTGACTGGGGGGGGCGTTTGGGAGACCCAGTACTTC. Its translation is CASSLTGGGVWETQYF. The full variable domain, rest sourced from reference TRBV5-4 and TRBJ2-5, is ETGVTQSPTHLIKTRGQQVTLRCSSQSGHNTVSWYQQALGQGPQFIFQYYREEENGRGNFPPRFSGLQFPNYSSELNVNALELDDSALYLCASSLTGGGVWETQYFGPGTRLLVL.

This chain joins TRBV20-1 and TRBJ2-5; D is uncertain. V shed 2 bases and J shed 5 bases, with 6 bases lying between them. Germline CDR1 DFQATT, CDR2 SNEGSKA (reference sequence). The CDR3 is made up of 11 amino acids. The DNA for the CDR3 is TGCAGTGCTAGACCTTATGAGACCCAGTACTTC. Translated, it gives CSARPYETQYF.

This clone has a single count. This chain connects TRBV7-2 to TRBJ2-2; 15 positions match TRBD2. The CDR3 extends over 17 amino acids. V lost 5 bases, J lost 0 bases, and 1 base stayed unmatched. CDR1 and CDR2 from the germline V gene are SGHTA and FQGNSA. The CDR3 sequence: CASSGTSGGTNTGELFF. The CDR3 DNA sequence: TGTGCCAGCAGCGGGACTAGCGGGGGGACGAACACCGGGGAGCTGTTTTTT.

This clone was seen a few times. V usage is TRBV6-5 and J usage is TRBJ1-4; D is unresolved. CDR1 and CDR2 from the germline V gene are MNHEY and SVGAGI. The CDR3 contains 15 residues. Trimming removed 0 bases at V and 7 bases at J, with 12 bases between. The CDR3 loop reads CASSYSIRLGEKLFF. Written as DNA, the CDR3 is TGTGCCAGCAGTTACTCGATCCGACTCGGTGAAAAACTGTTTTTT.

This chain joins TRBV7-9 and TRBJ1-6, with 7 bases identical to TRBD1. This CDR3 is 16 amino acids long. With V trimmed by 7 bases and J by 14 bases, 20 bases remained unmatched. Germline CDR1 is SEHNR and CDR2 is FQNEAQ (reference sequence). CDR3 residues: CASTRVARTGVAALHF. The CDR3 nucleotides are TGTGCCAGCACTAGGGTTGCCCGGACAGGCGTGGCGGCCCTCCACTTT.

The chain links TRBV28 to TRBJ2-7; D call uncertain. Germline assignment: CDR1 MDHEN and CDR2 SYDVKM. V dropped 3 bases and J dropped 4 bases, with 10 bases sitting between them. The CDR3 runs 13 residues. The CDR3: CASSFWATYEQYF. The CDR3 nucleotides read TGTGCCAGCAGTTTTTGGGCCACTTACGAGCAGTACTTC. The full variable domain, completed using reference TRBV28 and TRBJ2-7, is DVKVTQSSRYLVKRTGEKVFLECVQDMDHENMFWYRQDPGLGLRLIYFSYDVKMKEKGDIPEGYSVSREKKERFSLILESASTNQTSMYLCASSFWATYEQYFGPGTRLTVT.

V usage is TRBV4-1 and J usage is TRBJ2-1; 10 bases fit TRBD2. Germline V CDR1 and CDR2: MGHRA, YSYEKL. CDR3 length: 17 residues. Trimming at V came to 1 base and at J to 2 bases, leaving 5 bases not matched to a gene. CDR3 loop: CASSQGTAGGPYNEQFF. The CDR3 nucleotides read TGCGCCAGCAGCCAAGGTACAGCGGGGGGGCCCTACAATGAGCAGTTCTTC.

This sequence joins TRBV5-4 and TRBJ2-6; D is unclear. This CDR3 spans 15 amino acids. Per the germline V gene, CDR1 is SGHNT and CDR2 is YYREEE (reference sequence). V lost 1 base to trimming and J lost 0 bases, with 5 bases between them. The CDR3 loop reads CASSLINSGANVLTF. CDR3 DNA: TGTGCCAGCAGCTTGATCAACTCTGGGGCCAACGTCCTGACTTTC.

V usage is TRBV19 and J usage is TRBJ2-7, with unresolved D. The V and J ends lost 5 bases and 1 base respectively, with 9 bases between them. This CDR3 region has 13 residues. Germline-derived CDR1 and CDR2 are LNHDA and SQIVND (reference sequence). DNA of the CDR3: TGTGCCAGTAGTCGGGTCAGATCCTACGAGCAGTACTTC. Translated, it gives CASSRVRSYEQYF. Supplemented by reference TRBV19 and TRBJ2-7, the full variable domain reads DGGITQSPKYLFRKEGQNVTLSCEQNLNHDAMYWYRQDPGQGLRLIYYSQIVNDFQKGDIAEGYSVSREKKESFPLTVTSAQKNPTAFYLCASSRVRSYEQYFGPGTRLTVT.

Only one count was recorded for this clone. This sequence joins TRBV7-3 and TRBJ2-3; 7 bases agree with TRBD1. The CDR3 contains 14 residues. Losses at the gene ends were 4 bases for V and 6 bases for J; bases not matched to a gene: 7. Germline lookup yields CDR1 SGHTA and CDR2 FQGTGA. CDR3 sequence reads: CASSSRTQGDTQYF. As DNA, the CDR3 is TGTGCCAGCAGCTCGAGAACACAGGGGGATACGCAGTATTTT.

The chain joins TRBV7-2 to TRBJ2-7; 12 nucleotides agree with TRBD2. The CDR3 is 15 amino acids. Germline V lookup: CDR1 SGHTA, CDR2 FQGNSA. The J segment lost 6 bases and the V segment lost 4 bases, leaving 7 bases of the junction unmatched. The CDR3 bases are TGTGCCAGCAGCTCACCGACTAGCGGGAGACCCGAGCAGTACTTC. Protein sequence: CASSSPTSGRPEQYF.

V usage is TRBV5-6 and J usage is TRBJ2-1; 11 bases are shared with TRBD2. V lost 3 bases to trimming and J lost 10 bases; unmatched junction nucleotides: 6. The germline CDR1 and CDR2 sequences are SGHDT and YYEEEE. CDR3 length: 14 residues. CDR3 DNA: TGTGCCAGCAGCTGGTATCCTAGCGGGGGGGAGCAGTTCTTC. Translated: CASSWYPSGGEQFF.

The CDR3 here is CASSLMGGETQYF. In DNA form, the CDR3 reads TGTGCCAGCAGCCTTATGGGAGGAGAGACCCAGTACTTC. This chain connects TRBV7-2 to TRBJ2-5; D might be TRBD2 (6 bases). Between the trimmed V and J ends, which lost 5 bases and 4 bases, there was a span of 11 bases. Germline V gene data show CDR1 as SGHTA and CDR2 as FQGNSA. The CDR3 is made up of 13 amino acids.

The V call is TRBV19, the J call TRBJ1-2, with a weak D call TRBD1 (6 bases). The germline V and J ends were trimmed by 10 bases and 7 bases, with 25 bases remaining between them. The CDR3 extends over 15 amino acids. The germline CDR1 and CDR2 sequences are LNHDA and SQIVND (reference sequence). The CDR3 DNA is TGTGCCACCACCAGGGGACCGGAGTCGGTTGGTGGCTACACCTTC. Its protein product is CATTRGPESVGGYTF.

The V and J genes are TRBV27 and TRBJ2-2; 9 nucleotides match TRBD1. Germline V gene lookup returns CDR1 MNHEY and CDR2 SMNVEV (reference sequence). This CDR3 has 15 amino acids. The trim removed 8 bases at V and 6 bases at J, leaving 10 bases unmatched. CDR3 residues: CASRTGDSFSGELFF. The CDR3 nucleotides are TGTGCCAGCCGGACAGGGGATAGTTTTTCCGGGGAGCTGTTTTTT.

The rearrangement links TRBV5-1 to TRBJ1-6, with TRBD1 matching 8 bases. Trimming took 0 bases from V and 11 from J; bases not matched to a gene: 7. Germline V lookup: CDR1 SGHRS, CDR2 YFSETQ. The CDR3 has 15 residues. The CDR3 bases are TGCGCCAGCAGCTTGGCGCCAGGGGGCTCGCCACCCCTCCACTTT. Its translation is CASSLAPGGSPPLHF.

V usage is TRBV5-1 and J usage is TRBJ2-5; no definite D call. The end of the DNA is better explained by TRBJ2-7, so the J call may be wrong. The CDR3 has 14 amino acids. Germline-derived CDR1 and CDR2 are SGHRS and YFSETQ. CDR3 DNA sequence: TGCGCCAGCAGCTTGGAATCACTTTGGGGCGAGCAGTACTTC. This encodes CASSLESLWGEQYF.

The V and J genes are TRBV9 and TRBJ1-6; weak D call: TRBD1 (6 bases). The CDR3 has 15 amino acids. Per the germline V gene, CDR1 is SGDLS and CDR2 is YYNGEE. Trimming left V 1 base short and J 7 bases short, with 12 bases between. CDR3 DNA sequence: TGTGCCAGCAGCGTACAGGGGCAGGCCAATTCACCCCTCCACTTT. This encodes CASSVQGQANSPLHF.